The clone carrying this T cell receptor (beta chain) was detected only a few times. The antigen is not known. This entry belongs to a study of OX40 agonist ivuxolimab in advanced cancers. Sequenced by immunoSEQ multiplex PCR; TCRdb stores in-frame clones only, minus some. The table records tens of thousands of clones, roughly three quarters of them present only once. Trimming cost V 6 bases and J 4 bases, with 15 bases left between them. The CDR3 is made up of 14 amino acids. Germline loops: CDR1 MNHEY, CDR2 SVGAGI. Study-level findings and limits: The investigators did not determine what antigen specificity the expanded peripheral T cells had.

This clonotype originated in an adult with an advanced solid tumor such as melanoma, head and neck, liver or kidney cancer. The chain has TRBV6-5 and TRBJ1-1, with a possible D match to TRBD1 (6 bases). The sequenced sample was CD4+ or CD8+ T cells sorted from blood, obtained in a trial of the OX40 agonist ivuxolimab. The chain's CDR3 is CASRQIDRSTEAFF. The CDR3, as DNA: TGTGCCAGCAGGCAAATTGACAGGTCCACTGAAGCTTTCTTT.